This T cell receptor beta chain was captured in a study of blood T cell repertoires in COVID-19. Study details: Samples representing acute and convalescent COVID-19 were sourced from the United States, Italy and Spain. PBMCs, B-cell-depleted T cells, or T cells provided the cDNA or gDNA that made up the material.

CDR3 size: 14 residues. CDR1 and CDR2 (germline): SNHLY, FYNNEI. The ends were cut back, 3 bases at V and 1 base at J, with 6 bases in the middle. Seattle enrolled patients during active infection and tracked them longitudinally. Profiled with immunoSEQ multiplex PCR; TCRdb holds only in-frame clones, not every one. Of around 130,000 clones in the sample, around 90% are singletons; the top ten hold 2.5%. This chain joins TRBV2 and TRBJ2-2, with no clear D. The sample taken for sequencing was peripheral blood. This clonotype was obtained from a human donor with COVID-19, enrolled during active disease. The donor label of this sample is uncertain. CDR3 DNA: TGTGCCAGCAGTGAGTCACAGAACACCGGGGAGCTGTTTTTT. This sequence encodes CASSESQNTGELFF.